The 32 T cell receptor beta chains below all came from one sample that was sequenced in a study of cytomegalovirus exposure and HLA in healthy donors (dated by TCRdb to about 2017). Library construction relied on the immunoSEQ multiplex PCR assay. For the multiplex PCR, a mixture combining 60 forward primers for TCR Vbeta segments and 13 reverse primers for TCR Jbeta segments was used. What TCRdb holds here is the immuneACCESS table cut down to in-frame rearrangements. Part of the clones is not present; checked against another copy, under half of the missing clones reflect an unresolved V gene, and the others are unexplained. In all, the sample holds 150,000 or so clones, and approximately 78% of those were seen once. The ten largest clones take up less than 2.5% of the sample. The sample taken for sequencing was PBMCs. Receptors were obtained from a human donor in good health.

The V call is TRBV5-1, the J call TRBJ1-2; 8 bases fit TRBD1. The V and J ends lost 4 bases and 6 bases, in that order; junction bases with no gene match: 17. The CDR3 has 17 amino acids. Per the germline V gene, CDR1 is SGHRS and CDR2 is YFSETQ. The CDR3 is CASSPEGAGGEVDGYTF. DNA of the CDR3: TGCGCCAGCAGCCCTGAAGGGGCAGGGGGCGAAGTGGATGGCTACACCTTC.

The V and J genes are TRBV30 and TRBJ1-1; maybe TRBD1 (6 bases). Germline CDR1 GTSNPN, CDR2 SVGIG (reference sequence). CDR3 length: 13 amino acids. Trimming removed 2 bases from V and 3 bases from J, with 10 bases in between. CDR3 nucleotide sequence: TGTGCCTGGAGTACAGGGTCATACACTGAAGCTTTCTTT. Encoded protein: CAWSTGSYTEAFF. Variable domain in full (rest from reference TRBV30 and TRBJ1-1): SQTIHQWPATLVQPVGSPLSLECTVEGTSNPNLYWYRQAAGRGLQLLFYSVGIGQISSEVPQNLSASRPQDRQFILSSKKLLLSDSGFYLCAWSTGSYTEAFFGQGTRLTVV.

The chain couples TRBV30 to TRBJ1-2, with D unresolved. Germline loops: CDR1 GTSNPN, CDR2 SVGIG (reference sequence). The CDR3 runs to 13 residues. Trimming shortened V by 1 base and J by 7 bases, and 13 bases separated the two germline ends. The CDR3: CAWSGSGLRGYTF. The CDR3 DNA sequence: TGTGCCTGGAGTGGTTCTGGGCTGCGTGGCTACACCTTC.

The CDR3 is CASSAPGGNTEAFF. The CDR3 DNA follows: TGTGCCAGCAGCGCGCCAGGGGGGAACACTGAAGCTTTCTTT. The gene calls are TRBV11-3 and TRBJ1-1; TRBD1 matches 7 bases. V was pared by 5 bases and J by 1 base, with 4 bases of the junction left unmatched. Germline assignment: CDR1 SGHNT and CDR2 YENEEA. The CDR3 spans 14 residues.

This clone was seen a few times. The rearrangement joins TRBV9 to TRBJ2-1, with 9 bases that match TRBD2. Germline-derived CDR1 and CDR2 are SGDLS and YYNGEE. This CDR3 region has 16 residues. The junction had 6 bases not matched to a gene; V was cut back by 0 bases and J by 5 bases. The CDR3 DNA reads as TGTGCCAGCAGCGTAGGGGCGGGGGGGCAACACAATGAGCAGTTCTTC. This sequence encodes CASSVGAGGQHNEQFF.

V usage is TRBV7-3 and J usage is TRBJ2-3; 10 bases line up with TRBD2. The CDR3 is made up of 16 amino acids. Losses at the gene ends were 5 bases for V and 0 bases for J; bases not matched to a gene: 5. CDR1 SGHTA and CDR2 FQGTGA come from the germline V gene. CDR3 DNA: TGTGCCAGCAGCGATGGACTAGCGGCTAGCACAGATACGCAGTATTTT. This translates into CASSDGLAASTDTQYF.

V usage is TRBV19 and J usage is TRBJ1-5; the D gene is possibly TRBD1 (5 bases). Per germline, CDR1 LNHDA and CDR2 SQIVND (reference sequence). The CDR3 is made up of 16 amino acids. Trimming removed 3 bases at V and 3 bases at J, with 15 bases between. CDR3 nucleotide sequence: TGTGCCAGTAGTATCCGGAGGGGAAGCTCCAATCAGCCCCAGCATTTT. Encoded protein: CASSIRRGSSNQPQHF.

The chain uses TRBV7-6 and TRBJ2-3, with TRBD1 matching over 9 bases. The CDR3 loop spans 16 amino acids. Germline trimming cut 5 bases from V and 3 bases from J; bases unmatched to any gene: 9. Germline values: CDR1 SGHVS, CDR2 FNYEAQ. The CDR3 is CASSPSRTGETDTQYF. The DNA for the CDR3 is TGTGCCAGCAGCCCGAGTAGGACAGGGGAGACAGATACGCAGTATTTT.

This clone was detected only a few times. The rearrangement joins TRBV7-3 to TRBJ1-1, with a weak D call TRBD1 (5 bases). This CDR3 contains 14 residues. Germline CDR1 reads SGHTA; CDR2 reads FQGTGA. Between the trimmed V and J ends, which lost 5 bases and 0 bases, there was a span of 10 bases. The CDR3: CASSGMTVNTEAFF. The CDR3 region has the DNA TGTGCCAGCAGCGGGATGACAGTGAACACTGAAGCTTTCTTT.

This clone was seen ten or more times. V and J are TRBV5-4 and TRBJ1-1, with a possible D match to TRBD1 (6 bases). Germline V gene data show CDR1 as SGHNT and CDR2 as YYREEE (reference sequence). The CDR3 spans 14 residues. V was clipped by 5 bases and J by 5 bases, with 16 bases between them. CDR3 region: CASRMGGGGTEAFF. In DNA form, the CDR3 reads TGTGCCAGCAGGATGGGGGGGGGCGGTACTGAAGCTTTCTTT.

The chain joins TRBV19 to TRBJ2-7; 7 positions agree with TRBD1. Germline assignment: CDR1 LNHDA and CDR2 SQIVND (reference sequence). V shed 3 bases, J shed 2 bases, and the junction held 7 bases outside the gene matches. The CDR3 covers 15 residues. In DNA form, the CDR3 reads TGTGCCAGTAGTATGGCGGCAGGGGGACCCTACGAGCAGTACTTC. The encoded protein is CASSMAAGGPYEQYF.

The gene calls are TRBV19 and TRBJ2-1, with TRBD2 matching 8 bases. The CDR3 has 15 amino acids. CDR1 and CDR2 (germline): LNHDA, SQIVND (reference sequence). V shed 3 bases, J shed 7 bases, and the junction held 8 bases outside the gene matches. The CDR3 region has the DNA TGTGCCAGTAGTATTAACGGGGGGGCCTGGAATGAGCAGTTCTTC. Amino acid sequence: CASSINGGAWNEQFF.

The chain is built from TRBV5-1 and TRBJ1-4; weak D call: TRBD1 (6 bases). Trimming left V 1 base short and J 0 bases short, with 16 bases between. CDR1 is SGHRS and CDR2 is YFSETQ in the germline V gene. This CDR3 is 18 amino acids long. The CDR3 sequence is CASSLLSGTLTTNEKLFF. DNA for the CDR3: TGCGCCAGCAGCTTGCTTTCCGGGACACTAACAACTAATGAAAAACTGTTTTTT.

This chain joins TRBV19 and TRBJ1-1; a weak D match, TRBD1 (5 bases). This CDR3 region has 14 residues. CDR1 is LNHDA and CDR2 is SQIVND in the germline V gene (reference sequence). Deletions cut 7 bases from V and 0 bases from J, with 12 bases between. This chain's CDR3 is CASNLDSMNTEAFF. Written as DNA, the CDR3 is TGTGCCAGTAATTTAGACAGTATGAACACTGAAGCTTTCTTT.

This clone appeared a few times. The chain has TRBV6-1 and TRBJ1-5; tentatively, D is TRBD1 (5 bases). V was cut by 4 bases and J by 1 base, with 8 bases left in between. CDR3 length equals 14 residues. Germline CDR1 MNHNS, CDR2 SASEGT. CDR3 region: CASSGAGSNQPQHF. The CDR3 DNA reads TGTGCCAGCAGTGGGGCAGGGAGCAATCAGCCCCAGCATTTT.

The V call is TRBV15, the J call TRBJ1-2; TRBD1 matches at 8 bases. The ends lost 4 bases at V and 3 bases at J; junction bases unmatched: 10. CDR3 length: 16 residues. The V gene's germline CDR1 is LNHNV and CDR2 YYDKDF (reference sequence). Here the CDR3 reads CATSTPHQGADYGYTF. The CDR3 DNA reads as TGTGCCACCAGCACGCCTCATCAGGGGGCAGACTATGGCTACACCTTC. Full variable domain (rest looked up from reference TRBV15 and TRBJ1-2): DAMVIQNPRYQVTQFGKPVTLSCSQTLNHNVMYWYQQKSSQAPKLLFHYYDKDFNNEADTPDNFQSRRPNTSFCFLDIRSPGLGDTAMYLCATSTPHQGADYGYTFGSGTRLTVV.

This clone showed up just once. The genes are TRBV9 and TRBJ2-7; TRBD2 agrees at 8 bases. The length of the CDR3 is 15 residues. Looked up from germline, CDR1 is SGDLS and CDR2 is YYNGEE. V lost 0 bases to trimming and J lost 3 bases; unmatched junction nucleotides: 5. The CDR3 loop is CASSVVSGGIYEQYF. CDR3 bases: TGTGCCAGCAGCGTAGTCAGCGGGGGAATCTACGAGCAGTACTTC.

This chain uses TRBV10-1 with TRBJ1-1; TRBD1 aligns across 7 bases. Unmatched junction bases numbered 7, after V lost 3 bases and J lost 6 bases. CDR3 length: 14 residues. Germline V lookup: CDR1 WNHNN, CDR2 SYGVQD (reference sequence). CDR3 coding DNA: TGCGCCAGCAGTGACCCGGGACAGCCCGCTGAAGCTTTCTTT. Its translation is CASSDPGQPAEAFF.

This chain joins TRBV7-9 and TRBJ2-7; perhaps TRBD2 as D (6 bases). V was cut by 4 bases and J by 0 bases, with 7 bases left in between. The CDR3 spans 13 residues. CDR1 is SEHNR and CDR2 is FQNEAQ in the germline V gene (reference sequence). CDR3 nucleotides: TGTGCCAGCAGCTCGGGACTCTCCTACGAGCAGTACTTC. The encoded protein is CASSSGLSYEQYF.

The chain couples TRBV6-5 to TRBJ2-7; 8 positions match TRBD2. The V segment lost 0 bases and the J segment 3 bases; nucleotides outside the gene matches: 7. In germline, CDR1 is MNHEY, CDR2 SVGAGI. This CDR3 has 16 residues. The CDR3 reads CASSYSSGGQLYEQYF. The CDR3 DNA reads as TGTGCCAGCAGTTACTCGAGCGGGGGACAACTCTACGAGCAGTACTTC.

The chain couples TRBV19 to TRBJ1-1; 7 bases are a match to TRBD1. This CDR3 is 14 amino acids long. CDR1 LNHDA and CDR2 SQIVND come from the germline V gene (reference sequence). V shed 4 bases, J shed 7 bases, and the junction held 9 bases outside the gene matches. CDR3 in amino acids: CASSRRTGVFEAFF. In DNA form, the CDR3 reads TGTGCCAGTAGTAGGAGGACAGGAGTTTTTGAAGCTTTCTTT. Filled out from reference TRBV19 and TRBJ1-1, the complete variable domain reads DGGITQSPKYLFRKEGQNVTLSCEQNLNHDAMYWYRQDPGQGLRLIYYSQIVNDFQKGDIAEGYSVSREKKESFPLTVTSAQKNPTAFYLCASSRRTGVFEAFFGQGTRLTVV.

The J gene is TRBJ2-1, the V gene TRBV4-1; a possible D gene is TRBD1 (6 bases). Germline CDR1 is MGHRA and CDR2 is YSYEKL. V lost 0 bases and J 7 bases, leaving 22 bases between the germline ends. CDR3 length: 18 residues. For the CDR3, the DNA is TGCGCCAGCAGCCAAGATTGGGTGGCAGGGGTAAGTGGGAATGAGCAGTTCTTC. It encodes CASSQDWVAGVSGNEQFF.

J is TRBJ2-2 and V is TRBV6-5; D is ambiguous. The V end was cut by 2 bases, the J end by 0 bases, with 4 bases between. Germline CDR1 and CDR2: MNHEY and SVGAGI. This CDR3 comprises 14 residues. The CDR3 sequence: CASSYETNTGELFF. The CDR3 DNA reads as TGTGCCAGCAGTTACGAGACGAACACCGGGGAGCTGTTTTTT.

CDR3 coding DNA: TGTGCCAGCAGCCCGGAAGGGGGACAGCCCCAGCATTTT. Translated: CASSPEGGQPQHF. The chain couples TRBV5-4 to TRBJ1-5; tentatively, D is TRBD1 (6 bases). The CDR3 runs to 13 residues. V lost 4 bases and J 7 bases, leaving 12 bases between the germline ends. Germline CDR1 SGHNT, CDR2 YYREEE (reference sequence).

This clone was recorded once. CDR3 loop: CASSDQPSGVNEQFF. Here the CDR3 DNA reads TGTGCCAGCAGTGATCAGCCTAGCGGGGTTAATGAGCAGTTCTTC. The J gene is TRBJ2-1, the V gene TRBV2, with 9 bases aligning to TRBD2. CDR3 size: 15 residues. Per the germline V gene, CDR1 is SNHLY and CDR2 is FYNNEI. V was clipped by 3 bases and J by 7 bases; unmatched bases: 7. Using reference TRBV2 and TRBJ2-1 for the parts outside the CDR3, the full variable domain is EPEVTQTPSHQVTQMGQEVILRCVPISNHLYFYWYRQILGQKVEFLVSFYNNEISEKSEIFDDQFSVERPDGSNFTLKIRSTKLEDSAMYFCASSDQPSGVNEQFFGPGTRLTVL.

The chain carries TRBV27 and TRBJ2-5; 8 bases agree with TRBD1. Germline CDR1 and CDR2: MNHEY and SMNVEV (reference sequence). After removal of 9 bases from V and 1 base from J, the junction contained 10 bases not matched to a gene. This CDR3 has 15 residues. The CDR3 DNA reads TGTGCCAGTTTCCCGGCGGGACAGGCCCAAGAGACCCAGTACTTC. Translated, it gives CASFPAGQAQETQYF.

This clone was observed a handful of times. The CDR3 region has the DNA TGTGCCAGCAGTTTCGGTAGCGGGGGGGGAAGTGTCGGGGAGCTGTTTTTT. It is translated as CASSFGSGGGSVGELFF. This sequence joins TRBV27 and TRBJ2-2; 11 nucleotides match TRBD2. The germline CDR1 and CDR2 sequences are MNHEY and SMNVEV (reference sequence). The ends lost 3 bases at V and 7 bases at J; junction bases unmatched: 10. The CDR3 totals 17 residues.

The chain has TRBV11-3 and TRBJ2-7; the match to TRBD1 covers 7 bases. The germline V gene has CDR1 SGHNT and CDR2 YENEEA. The CDR3 totals 13 residues. V trimming: 4 bases; J trimming: 5 bases; junction bases outside the gene matches: 5. In DNA, the CDR3 is TGTGCCAGCAGCTACGGGACAGTAGACGAGCAGTACTTC. Amino acids: CASSYGTVDEQYF.

This chain links TRBV4-3 with TRBJ2-1; TRBD2 matches at 9 bases. Germline lookup yields CDR1 LGHNA and CDR2 YSLEER. The CDR3 runs to 15 residues. V lost 2 bases and J lost 5; bases outside the gene matches: 4. CDR3 in DNA: TGCGCCAGCAGCCAACATAGCGGGGGTAACAATGAGCAGTTCTTC. It is translated as CASSQHSGGNNEQFF.

V is TRBV27 and J is TRBJ1-5; perhaps TRBD1 as D (5 bases). V lost 6 bases to trimming and J lost 4 bases, with 13 bases between them. Looked up from germline, CDR1 is MNHEY and CDR2 is SMNVEV (reference sequence). The CDR3 loop spans 14 amino acids. Here the CDR3 DNA reads TGTGCCAGCAGAATAGTCGGGGGGAATCAGCCCCAGCATTTT. It specifies CASRIVGGNQPQHF.

Only a few counts were recorded for this clone. V usage is TRBV19 and J usage is TRBJ2-3; 9 nucleotides match TRBD2. The CDR3 runs 14 residues. Trimming at V came to 4 bases and at J to 5 bases, leaving 4 bases not matched to a gene. Germline-derived CDR1 and CDR2 are LNHDA and SQIVND (reference sequence). In DNA, the CDR3 is TGTGCCAGTAGTACCAGCGGGGGGATAGATACGCAGTATTTT. Residues: CASSTSGGIDTQYF.

V gene TRBV7-8 combines with J gene TRBJ1-3, with 9 bases aligning to TRBD1. CDR1 and CDR2 (germline): SGHVS, FQNEAQ. This CDR3 region has 17 residues. After removal of 5 bases from V and 0 bases from J, the junction contained 8 bases not matched to a gene. CDR3 in DNA: TGTGCCAGCAGCCACATACAGGGGGCCCTCTCTGGAAACACCATATATTTT. Encoded protein: CASSHIQGALSGNTIYF. The full variable domain, completed using reference TRBV7-8 and TRBJ1-3, is GAGVSQSPRYKVAKRGQDVALRCDPISGHVSLFWYQQALGQGPEFLTYFQNEAQLDKSGLPSDRFFAERPEGSVSTLKIQRTQQEDSAVYLCASSHIQGALSGNTIYFGEGSWLTVV.